A selection of T cell receptor beta chains follows, all from one sample in a study of T cells in localized non-small cell lung cancer. Here immunoSEQ multiplex PCR was the method, and the copy in TCRdb shows in-frame clones only, minus some. Among 26,000 or so clones, 88% were seen once, and the ten largest hold about an eighth. This specimen consisted of peripheral blood, obtained before any cancer treatment. The receptor source for this set is a female donor older than 55 with stage II squamous cell lung carcinoma. CDR3s include the opening cysteine and the closing phenylalanine or tryptophan. The D gene is left open where the match is weak. Not every row has a clone size; where given, it reads once, few, many or a size class.

CDR3 length: 16
clone size: .
V gene: TRBV5-4
D gene: TRBD1
J gene: TRBJ2-7
CDR3 DNA: TGTGCCAGCAGTGTTTTCCCTAGGGACAGAACCTACGAGCAGTACTTC
CDR3 protein: CASSVFPRDRTYEQYF

CDR3 length: 17
clone size: .
V gene: TRBV29-1
D gene: .
J gene: TRBJ2-3
CDR3 DNA: TGCAGCTTACTGGGGTTCGATGGGGGTGGCGACACAGATACGCAGTATTTT
CDR3 protein: CSLLGFDGGGDTDTQYF

CDR3 length: 17
clone size: once
V gene: TRBV11-1
D gene: .
J gene: TRBJ2-6
CDR3 DNA: TGTGCCAGCAGCTTAGCCGGAGGGGGCGCTGGGGCCAACGTCCTGACTTTC
CDR3 protein: CASSLAGGGAGANVLTF

CDR3 length: 17
clone size: once
V gene: TRBV28
D gene: TRBD1
J gene: TRBJ2-7
CDR3 DNA: TGTGCCAGCAGTTTGGACAGGCGCCGTGGAAGCTCCTACGAGCAGTACTTC
CDR3 protein: CASSLDRRRGSSYEQYF

CDR3 length: 14
clone size: .
V gene: TRBV15
D gene: .
J gene: TRBJ2-1
CDR3 DNA: TGTGCCACCAGCAGAGATCGAATGGGCAGTGAGCAGTTCTTC
CDR3 protein: CATSRDRMGSEQFF

CDR3 length: 16
clone size: .
V gene: TRBV6-5
D gene: TRBD1
J gene: TRBJ1-4
CDR3 DNA: TGTGCCAGCAGTTTCAGACAGGGGGCAACTAATGAAAAACTGTTTTTT
CDR3 protein: CASSFRQGATNEKLFF

CDR3 length: 14
clone size: .
V gene: TRBV5-8
D gene: .
J gene: TRBJ2-5
CDR3 DNA: TGTGCCAGCAGCCTGAGGGGTTTCCAAGAGACCCAGTACTTC
CDR3 protein: CASSLRGFQETQYF

CDR3 length: 14
clone size: .
V gene: TRBV7-9
D gene: TRBD1
J gene: TRBJ1-1
CDR3 DNA: TGTGCCAGCAGCCTCGGACAGGCTGACACTGAAGCTTTCTTT
CDR3 protein: CASSLGQADTEAFF

CDR3 length: 13
clone size: once
V gene: TRBV28
D gene: .
J gene: TRBJ1-1
CDR3 DNA: TGTGCCAGTACTCCGGGGGCATACGCTGAAGCTTTCTTT
CDR3 protein: CASTPGAYAEAFF

CDR3 length: 17
clone size: .
V gene: TRBV19
D gene: TRBD1
J gene: TRBJ2-6
CDR3 DNA: TGTGCCAGTAGTATACGGGGACAGCCAACTGGGGCCAACGTCCTGACTTTC
CDR3 protein: CASSIRGQPTGANVLTF

CDR3 length: 13
clone size: .
V gene: TRBV27
D gene: .
J gene: TRBJ1-1
CDR3 DNA: TGTGCCAGCAGTTTATTCAGGGTCACTGAAGCTTTCTTT
CDR3 protein: CASSLFRVTEAFF

CDR3 length: 15
clone size: .
V gene: TRBV27
D gene: TRBD2
J gene: TRBJ2-1
CDR3 DNA: TGTGCCAGCAGCCCCGGACTAGCGGGGGGGGATGAGCAGTTCTTC
CDR3 protein: CASSPGLAGGDEQFF

CDR3 length: 14
clone size: .
V gene: TRBV9
D gene: .
J gene: TRBJ2-3
CDR3 DNA: TGTGCCAGCAGCAATCCAATAGGCACAGATACGCAGTATTTT
CDR3 protein: CASSNPIGTDTQYF

CDR3 length: 13
clone size: .
V gene: TRBV9
D gene: .
J gene: TRBJ2-3
CDR3 DNA: TGTGCCAGCAGCACAGGGACCAAGGATACGCAGTATTTT
CDR3 protein: CASSTGTKDTQYF

CDR3 length: 11
clone size: once
V gene: TRBV7-9
D gene: TRBD1
J gene: TRBJ2-7
CDR3 DNA: TGTGCCAGCCGGACAGGGGACGAGCAGTACTTC
CDR3 protein: CASRTGDEQYF

CDR3 length: 15
clone size: .
V gene: TRBV5-1
D gene: TRBD1
J gene: TRBJ2-7
CDR3 DNA: TGCGCCAGCAGCACGGGACAGTCTATGGTCTACGAGCAGTACTTC
CDR3 protein: CASSTGQSMVYEQYF

CDR3 length: 18
clone size: .
V gene: TRBV7-8
D gene: TRBD1
J gene: TRBJ1-6
CDR3 DNA: TGTGCCAGCAGCTTAGTAGGGGGACAGATTTTATCTAATTCACCCCTCCACTTT
CDR3 protein: CASSLVGGQILSNSPLHF

CDR3 length: 16
clone size: .
V gene: TRBV30
D gene: .
J gene: TRBJ1-2
CDR3 DNA: TGTGCCTGGACTTGGGGGGGATACCAGTTTAACTATGGCTACACCTTC
CDR3 protein: CAWTWGGYQFNYGYTF

CDR3 length: 13
clone size: .
V gene: TRBV2
D gene: .
J gene: TRBJ1-2
CDR3 DNA: TGTGCCAGCAGTGAAGCGCAGAGGGGGGGCTACACCTTC
CDR3 protein: CASSEAQRGGYTF

CDR3 length: 14
clone size: .
V gene: TRBV7-8
D gene: .
J gene: TRBJ1-2
CDR3 DNA: TGTGCCAGCAGCTTAATGAAGAGCAGAGCTGGCTACACCTTC
CDR3 protein: CASSLMKSRAGYTF

CDR3 length: 15
clone size: .
V gene: TRBV19
D gene: TRBD1
J gene: TRBJ2-3
CDR3 DNA: TGTGCCAGTAGGCTTGGGGACAGGGGTACAGATACGCAGTATTTT
CDR3 protein: CASRLGDRGTDTQYF

CDR3 length: 14
clone size: few
V gene: TRBV10-3
D gene: .
J gene: TRBJ1-5
CDR3 DNA: TGTGCCATCAGTGAGTGGGCAGACAATCAGCCCCAGCATTTT
CDR3 protein: CAISEWADNQPQHF

CDR3 length: 13
clone size: .
V gene: TRBV7-8
D gene: .
J gene: TRBJ1-1
CDR3 DNA: TGTGCCAGCAGCTTAATGGGGGCTACTGAAGCTTTCTTT
CDR3 protein: CASSLMGATEAFF

CDR3 length: 13
clone size: .
V gene: TRBV19
D gene: TRBD1
J gene: TRBJ1-2
CDR3 DNA: TGTGCCAGTAGTGATTGGACAGGGGATGGCTACACCTTC
CDR3 protein: CASSDWTGDGYTF

CDR3 length: 18
clone size: .
V gene: TRBV9
D gene: .
J gene: TRBJ2-1
CDR3 DNA: TGTGCCAGCAGCGACCGGCAGGGAGGACTGAGCTCCTACAATGAGCAGTTCTTC
CDR3 protein: CASSDRQGGLSSYNEQFF

CDR3 length: 15
clone size: .
V gene: TRBV28
D gene: TRBD1
J gene: TRBJ2-1
CDR3 DNA: TGTGCCAGCAGCTTGGGGACAGGTCCCTACAATGAGCAGTTCTTC
CDR3 protein: CASSLGTGPYNEQFF

CDR3 length: 16
clone size: .
V gene: TRBV9
D gene: TRBD2
J gene: TRBJ2-1
CDR3 DNA: TGTGCCAGCAGCGTAGGAGGGAGGGCCGCCTACAATGAGCAGTTCTTC
CDR3 protein: CASSVGGRAAYNEQFF

CDR3 length: 16
clone size: .
V gene: TRBV15
D gene: TRBD2
J gene: TRBJ2-3
CDR3 DNA: TGTGCCACCAGCAGAGATGCTAGCGGGAGGGGGGATACGCAGTATTTT
CDR3 protein: CATSRDASGRGDTQYF

CDR3 length: 13
clone size: .
V gene: TRBV19
D gene: .
J gene: TRBJ1-4
CDR3 DNA: TGTGCCAGTAGTTCCGGGGCGCGGGAAAAACTGTTTTTT
CDR3 protein: CASSSGAREKLFF

CDR3 length: 16
clone size: .
V gene: TRBV28
D gene: TRBD1
J gene: TRBJ1-5
CDR3 DNA: TGTGCCAGCAGTTCCTCGGGGACAGGGGAAGGTCAGCCCCAGCATTTT
CDR3 protein: CASSSSGTGEGQPQHF

CDR3 length: 14
clone size: .
V gene: TRBV9
D gene: .
J gene: TRBJ2-7
CDR3 DNA: TGTGCCAGCAGCCCCCGGACGGAACTAGGGGAGCAGTACTTC
CDR3 protein: CASSPRTELGEQYF

CDR3 length: 12
clone size: once
V gene: TRBV18
D gene: .
J gene: TRBJ1-6
CDR3 DNA: TGTGCCAGCTCAGGGAATAATTCACCCCTCCACTTT
CDR3 protein: CASSGNNSPLHF

CDR3 length: 13
clone size: .
V gene: TRBV6-6
D gene: TRBD1
J gene: TRBJ1-5
CDR3 DNA: TGTGCCAGCAAGGGGCAGGGGGTACAGCCCCAGCATTTT
CDR3 protein: CASKGQGVQPQHF

CDR3 length: 18
clone size: once
V gene: TRBV4-2
D gene: TRBD2
J gene: TRBJ2-5
CDR3 DNA: TGTGCCAGCAGCCAAGAGCCGGCTAGCGGGCAACGTCAAGAGACCCAGTACTTC
CDR3 protein: CASSQEPASGQRQETQYF

CDR3 length: 19
clone size: .
V gene: TRBV7-8
D gene: TRBD2
J gene: TRBJ2-1
CDR3 DNA: TGTGCCAGCAGCCACTACGGTACTAGCGGGAGGAGGAGGGGGAATGAGCAGTTCTTC
CDR3 protein: CASSHYGTSGRRRGNEQFF

CDR3 length: 11
clone size: .
V gene: TRBV19
D gene: .
J gene: TRBJ1-1
CDR3 DNA: TGTGCCAGTAGACAGGGCGCTGAAGCTTTCTTT
CDR3 protein: CASRQGAEAFF

CDR3 length: 13
clone size: .
V gene: TRBV6-1
D gene: .
J gene: TRBJ1-4
CDR3 DNA: TGTGCCAGCAGGGGGGTTTCTAATGAAAAACTGTTTTTT
CDR3 protein: CASRGVSNEKLFF

CDR3 length: 14
clone size: .
V gene: TRBV28
D gene: TRBD1
J gene: TRBJ1-2
CDR3 DNA: TGTGCCAGCAGTTCCGGACAGGGAGCGTATGGCTACACCTTC
CDR3 protein: CASSSGQGAYGYTF

CDR3 length: 14
clone size: .
V gene: TRBV25-1
D gene: TRBD1
J gene: TRBJ1-5
CDR3 DNA: TGTGCCAGCAGTTCGACAGGGTCGAGTCAGCCCCAGCATTTT
CDR3 protein: CASSSTGSSQPQHF

CDR3 length: 16
clone size: .
V gene: TRBV9
D gene: .
J gene: TRBJ2-2
CDR3 DNA: TGTGCCAGCAGCGTAGTCGAAGGAACCAACACCGGGGAGCTGTTTTTT
CDR3 protein: CASSVVEGTNTGELFF